This T cell receptor beta chain was captured by sequencing in a study of blood T cell repertoires in COVID-19 (dated by TCRdb to between 2020 and 2021). In the study overall: Collaborator samples came from the United States, Italy and Spain and covered acute and convalescent phases of COVID-19. The material from the prospective study consisted of cDNA or gDNA derived from T cells, B-cell-depleted T cells, or PBMCs. The dataset comprised deeply sampled blood TCRbeta repertoires from subjects exposed to, actively infected with, or recovered from COVID-19. The repertoires were released in a freely available public database intended as a resource for research on the immune response to SARS-CoV-2. The samples were drawn from two sources: the first 160 participants of the ongoing ImmuneRACE study, and over 950 subjects contributed by 6 global collaborators. The sample metadata nearly always contained a de-identified subject ID, COVID-19 status, age in years and sex. Where available, HLA class I and class II types were taken from metadata supplied by the sample provider and were not determined by assay-based typing.

Results and caveats for the whole study, not just this receptor: Clinical and demographic metadata were provided uncurated, with the amount varying by source and participant.

TCRbeta CDR3 regions were amplified from genomic DNA by means of the immunoSEQ Assay, a bias-controlled multiplex PCR. The paper's processing steps were these. The number of nucleated cells in each sample was estimated from the amplification of reference gene primers within the assay. To quantify the absolute abundance of each unique TCRbeta CDR3 rearrangement, sequence reads were collapsed and filtered. For each sample, productive Simpson clonality was calculated as the square root of Simpson's diversity index across productive rearrangements. TCRdb obtained this table from immuneACCESS and retained in-frame rearrangements with V and J assigned. These tables miss some clones; where compared with another copy, unresolved V genes account for less than half of the shortfall, and the remainder is unexplained. V and J calls and clone size are those listed in that table; D and trimming were worked out from the DNA. This sample lists some 55,000 clones; roughly nine tenths were detected once. The ten biggest clones cover 3.1% of the sample.

Details on this clone: Its specific antigen is unknown. No much larger clone is present one base from it, and per-base qualities are unavailable.

Whole blood was collected in K2EDTA tubes by collaborating institutions according to the institutions' own protocols. Collaborator samples were shipped for TCRbeta analysis as frozen whole blood, isolated PBMCs, or DNA extracted from either sample type. Sequencing was carried out using peripheral blood. The sequence was obtained from a human donor in a cohort sampled during active COVID-19.

The DNA sequence is as follows: TGTGCCAGCAGCCTAACAACAGGGCAGGGATTATATTCTGAAGCTTTCTTT. This gives the protein CASSLTTGQGLYSEAFF. The sequence links TRBV28 to TRBJ1-1; tentative D gene TRBD1, with 6 bases matching. V loses 6 bases, J loses 6 bases, and the germline ends lie 26 bases apart. Taken from cysteine to phenylalanine, the CDR3 has 17 residues. Only the CDR3 portion is preserved as DNA: 51 bases, with reading frame beginning at the first base. Sequences MDHEN (CDR1) and SYDVKM (CDR2) are obtained from the germline V gene.